This TCR beta chain emerged from a study of T cell changes during pregnancy in multiple sclerosis (dated by TCRdb to the late 2010s). As for the study more broadly: Changes in the T cell repertoire over the course of pregnancy were examined in this study in women with multiple sclerosis.

The library was built by means of the immunoSEQ multiplex PCR assay. Sourced from immuneACCESS, this table was stored by TCRdb with only in-frame sequences that have V and J called. A share of the clones is absent; for the studies checked, an unresolved V gene accounts for under half, and the remainder has no known explanation. This sample has fewer than 65,000 clones in its table, and about 88% of those were observed once. 3.3% of the sample lies in the top ten. Reading the germline V gene gives CDR1 SGDLS and CDR2 YYNGEE. The junction shows trimming of 0 bases on V and 2 bases on J, and the gene matches do not reach 6 bases of it. The CDR3 starts with the cysteine, ends with the phenylalanine, and has 17 residues. Here the CDR3 DNA is all that survives: 51 bases in frame from base 1. With regard to this clone: Its antigen is currently not known. Within one base of it there is no much larger clone, and no base qualities were kept.

The receptor comes from a female donor in good health, enrolled as a control in a pregnancy study. The chain couples TRBV9 to TRBJ2-7; TRBD2 fits 12 bases in the junction. The sample consisted of peripheral blood, taken in the first trimester of pregnancy. CDR3 reads: CASSVGVTSGRTYEQYF. The nucleotides are TGTGCCAGCAGCGTAGGAGTTACTAGCGGGAGGACCTACGAGCAGTACTTC.